Listed below are T cell receptor beta chains from one sample, sequenced in a study of T cell responses to AZD1222 COVID-19 vaccine. This table comes from immunoSEQ multiplex PCR, and its TCRdb copy is limited to in-frame clones, with some not included. The data show approximately 130,000 clones, roughly 92% seen once. Specimen: peripheral blood, collected on day 0 of AZD1222 vaccination. These receptors were collected from an adult in good health. The CDR3 runs from the conserved cysteine through the conserved F or W. The D gene is left open where the match is weak. Some rows mark clone size as missing; the rest say once, few, many or name a class of expanded clone.

>TRBD1|TRBV25-1|TRBJ1-6|once
CASTGQSNSPLHF
>-|TRBV6-5|TRBJ1-2|once
CASGRLGVNYGYTF
>TRBD1|TRBV5-1|TRBJ2-7|-
CASSLGDRFYEQYF
>-|TRBV5-1|TRBJ1-1|-
CASSLGDATEAFF
>-|TRBV3-1/TRBV3-2|TRBJ2-5|-
CASSQPSDQETQYF
>TRBD2|TRBV11-3|TRBJ2-6|-
CASSPGRGVPLSGANVLTF
>-|TRBV10-3|TRBJ2-2|-
CAISEKDGNTGELFF
>TRBD1|TRBV7-8|TRBJ1-5|-
CASSSDREANQPQHF
>-|TRBV24-1|TRBJ1-2|-
CATSDSGYGYTF
>TRBD1|TRBV5-5|TRBJ1-3|-
CASTRATGGLGNTIYF
>-|TRBV18|TRBJ1-2|-
CASSPREGRLALYGYTF
>TRBD1|TRBV11-2|TRBJ1-1|-
CAGSYRGGDTEAFF
>-|TRBV18|TRBJ1-3|-
CASSDSGNTIYF
>TRBD1|TRBV2|TRBJ1-2|-
CATANRGVYGYTF
>TRBD1|TRBV10-3|TRBJ1-2|-
CAITTDRNYGYTF
>-|TRBV5-1|TRBJ1-5|-
CASSLGPGYSNQPQHF
>-|TRBV18|TRBJ1-3|-
CASSPGVPNTISGNTIYF
>-|TRBV3-1/TRBV3-2|TRBJ1-1|-
CASSQDWWGRRAFF
>-|TRBV30|TRBJ1-2|-
CAWSNLSGRNYGYTF
>-|TRBV7-8|TRBJ1-2|-
CASSLVGGGYTF
>-|TRBV20-1|TRBJ2-1|-
CSASMPRRGRNEQFF
>-|TRBV7-2|TRBJ1-1|-
CASSLFHSMNTEAFF
>-|TRBV5-6|TRBJ1-2|-
CASSTTGQEGYTF
>-|TRBV9|TRBJ1-5|once
CASSEGRLSNQPQHF
>TRBD1|TRBV18|TRBJ1-3|once
CASSPNRQGASSGNTIYF
>TRBD1|TRBV7-2|TRBJ1-5|-
CASSLLGQSNQPQHF
>-|TRBV6-5|TRBJ1-1|-
CATGGRDFTEAFF
>-|TRBV7-9|TRBJ2-7|-
CASSLGPQSSYEQYF
>-|TRBV11-1|TRBJ1-1|-
CASTPRAGRGDTEAFF
>-|TRBV15|TRBJ1-2|-
CATSREYLGGYYGYTF
>TRBD2|TRBV10-3|TRBJ2-5|-
CAISDPMRGVRETQYF
>TRBD1|TRBV5-4|TRBJ2-2|-
CASSPRDRGYTGELFF
>TRBD1|TRBV14|TRBJ1-1|-
CASSQARGRDTEAFF
>TRBD2|TRBV15|TRBJ2-3|-
CATSGTSPGLAGGPDTQYF
>-|TRBV3-1/TRBV3-2|TRBJ1-1|once
CASTQAGGASTEAFF
>TRBD2|TRBV6-5|TRBJ2-1|-
CASSASGGYNEQFF
>-|TRBV5-1|TRBJ1-6|-
CASRNQGNSPLHF